These T cell receptor beta chains were read from a single sample in a study of blood T cells in healthy people across ages. MiXCR was run by TCRdb on the 5' RACE reads, yielding one entry per CDR3 protein. This repertoire shows nearly 1 million distinct CDR3 sequences, 45% to 60% found once; its top ten account for roughly a fifth. The sample taken for sequencing was blood. The receptors were sampled from a woman aged 60-70 years in good health. The CDR3 runs from the conserved cysteine through the conserved F or W. A D gene is named only where the DNA matches it firmly. For some rows the clone size is stated as once, few or many, or as a class when expanded; others skip it.

TRBV10-3	NA	TRBJ2-7	NA	CAISERLYYEQYF	TGTGCCATCAGTGAGCGGCTATACTACGAGCAGTACTTC
TRBV29-1	NA	TRBJ2-1	TRBD1	CSVRDRGINEQFF	TGCAGCGTCCGGGACAGGGGAATCAATGAGCAGTTCTTC
TRBV7-2	many	TRBJ2-7	TRBD1	CASSLAGQGNSYEQYF	TGTGCCAGCAGCTTAGCTGGACAGGGAAACTCCTACGAGCAGTACTTC
TRBV25-1	few	TRBJ1-2	NA	CASSVDGEYGYTF	TGTGCCAGCAGTGTCGACGGGGAATATGGCTACACCTTC
TRBV20-1	once	TRBJ2-6	NA	CSLAPRAGANVLTF	TGCAGCCTCGCCCCGAGGGCTGGGGCCAACGTCCTGACTTTC
TRBV29-1	few	TRBJ1-2	NA	CSALGQGNYGYTF	TGCAGCGCCCTGGGGCAGGGGAACTATGGCTACACCTTC
TRBV7-2	NA	TRBJ1-5	NA	CASSLDHGQPQHF	TGTGCCAGCAGCTTAGATCACGGTCAGCCCCAGCATTTT
TRBV28	NA	TRBJ2-3	NA	CASNPGRDVTDTQYF	TGTGCCAGCAACCCCGGCCGGGACGTCACAGATACGCAGTATTTT
TRBV5-1	few	TRBJ2-1	TRBD2	CASSPSGSFNEQFF	TGCGCCAGCTCCCCGAGCGGGAGTTTTAATGAGCAGTTCTTC
TRBV20-1	NA	TRBJ1-1	NA	CSARDFRHMNTEAFF	TGCAGTGCTAGAGATTTTAGACACATGAACACTGAAGCTTTCTTT
TRBV2	once	TRBJ1-1	NA	CASRADGPEAFF	TGTGCCAGCAGGGCCGACGGACCTGAAGCTTTCTTT
TRBV7-2	NA	TRBJ1-5	NA	CASSFAGRYSNQPQHF	TGTGCCAGCAGCTTTGCAGGGAGGTATAGCAATCAGCCCCAGCATTTT
TRBV18	NA	TRBJ2-5	NA	CASSPKGGLETQYF	TGTGCCAGCTCACCAAAAGGAGGGCTAGAGACCCAGTACTTC
TRBV28	NA	TRBJ2-7	NA	CASNPRDGDYEQYF	TGTGCCAGCAATCCACGGGACGGAGACTACGAGCAGTACTTC
TRBV4-1	NA	TRBJ1-2	NA	CASSHFSGDSQGYYGYTF	TGCGCCAGCAGCCATTTCTCAGGGGATTCACAGGGATATTATGGCTACACCTTC
TRBV7-2	few	TRBJ2-7	TRBD2	CASSLVSGSTDEQYF	TGTGCCAGCAGCTTGGTTAGCGGGAGTACCGACGAGCAGTACTTC
TRBV5-4	few	TRBJ2-5	NA	CASSLAGEVGQETQYF	TGTGCCAGCAGCTTGGCCGGCGAGGTGGGCCAAGAGACCCAGTACTTC
TRBV10-3	many	TRBJ2-5	NA	CAISESETQYF	TGTGCCATCAGTGAGTCGGAGACCCAGTACTTC
TRBV5-7	NA	TRBJ2-7	NA	CASSQRQWASYEQYF	TGTGCCAGCAGCCAAAGACAATGGGCTTCCTACGAGCAGTACTTC